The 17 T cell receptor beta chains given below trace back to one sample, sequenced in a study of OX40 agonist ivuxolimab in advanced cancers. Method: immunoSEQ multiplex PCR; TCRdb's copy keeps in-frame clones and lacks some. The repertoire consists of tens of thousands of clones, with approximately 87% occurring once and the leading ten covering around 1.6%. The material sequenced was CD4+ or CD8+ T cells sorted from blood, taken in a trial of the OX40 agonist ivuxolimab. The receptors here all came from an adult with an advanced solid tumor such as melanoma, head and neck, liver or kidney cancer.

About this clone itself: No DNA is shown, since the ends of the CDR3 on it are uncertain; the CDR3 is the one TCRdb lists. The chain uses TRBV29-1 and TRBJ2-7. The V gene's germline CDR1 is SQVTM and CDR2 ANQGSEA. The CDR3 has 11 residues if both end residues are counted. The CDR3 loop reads CSVANGTRLYF.

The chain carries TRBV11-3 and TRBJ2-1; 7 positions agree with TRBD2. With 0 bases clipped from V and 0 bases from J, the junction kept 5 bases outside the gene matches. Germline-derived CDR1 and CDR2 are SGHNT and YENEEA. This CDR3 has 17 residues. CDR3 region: CASSLDLGGTSYNEQFF. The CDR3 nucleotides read TGTGCCAGCAGCTTAGATCTGGGGGGGACCTCCTACAATGAGCAGTTCTTC.

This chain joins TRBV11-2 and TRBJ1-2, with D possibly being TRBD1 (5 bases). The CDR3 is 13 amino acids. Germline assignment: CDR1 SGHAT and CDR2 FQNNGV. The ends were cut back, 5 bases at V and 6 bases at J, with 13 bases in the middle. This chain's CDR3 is CASSRTARDGYTF. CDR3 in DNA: TGTGCCAGCAGCCGAACCGCCAGGGATGGCTACACCTTC.

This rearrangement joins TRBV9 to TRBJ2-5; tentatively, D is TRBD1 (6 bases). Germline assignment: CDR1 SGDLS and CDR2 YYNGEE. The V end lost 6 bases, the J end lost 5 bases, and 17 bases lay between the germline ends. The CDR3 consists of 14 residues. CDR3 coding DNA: TGTGCCAGCAACCGACAGGCAGAGGGGGAGACCCAGTACTTC. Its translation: CASNRQAEGETQYF.

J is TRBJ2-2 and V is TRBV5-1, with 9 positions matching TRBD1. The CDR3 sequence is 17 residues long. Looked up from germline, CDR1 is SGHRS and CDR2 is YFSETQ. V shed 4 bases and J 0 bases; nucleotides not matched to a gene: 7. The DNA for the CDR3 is TGCGCCAGCAGCACCCATCGGACAGGGGCGAACACCGGGGAGCTGTTTTTT. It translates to CASSTHRTGANTGELFF.

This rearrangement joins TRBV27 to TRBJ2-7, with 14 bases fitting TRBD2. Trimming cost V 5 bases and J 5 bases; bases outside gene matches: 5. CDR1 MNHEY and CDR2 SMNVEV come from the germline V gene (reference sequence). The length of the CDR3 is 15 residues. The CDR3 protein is CASSPGLAGVHEQYF. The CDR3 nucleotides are TGTGCCAGCAGTCCGGGACTAGCGGGAGTCCACGAGCAGTACTTC.

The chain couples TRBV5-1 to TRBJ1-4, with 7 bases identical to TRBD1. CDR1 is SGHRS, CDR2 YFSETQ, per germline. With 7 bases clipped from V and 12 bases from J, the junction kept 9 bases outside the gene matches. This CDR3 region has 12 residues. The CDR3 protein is CASRVTGEELFF. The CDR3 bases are TGCGCCAGCCGAGTTACAGGGGAGGAACTGTTTTTT. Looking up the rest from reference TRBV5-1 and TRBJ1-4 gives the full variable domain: KAGVTQTPRYLIKTRGQQVTLSCSPISGHRSVSWYQQTPGQGLQFLFEYFSETQRNKGNFPGRFSGRQFSNSRSEMNVSTLELGDSALYLCASRVTGEELFFGSGTQLSVL.

The CDR3 nucleotides read TGTGCCAGCAGCCCCTCGGGGAGCCAAGGGGAGACCCAGTACTTC. This sequence encodes CASSPSGSQGETQYF. V is TRBV5-4 and J is TRBJ2-5, with a weak D call TRBD2 (5 bases). The CDR3 extends over 15 amino acids. The germline V gene encodes CDR1 SGHNT and CDR2 YYREEE (reference sequence). V was trimmed by 4 bases and J by 5 bases, leaving 18 bases between them.

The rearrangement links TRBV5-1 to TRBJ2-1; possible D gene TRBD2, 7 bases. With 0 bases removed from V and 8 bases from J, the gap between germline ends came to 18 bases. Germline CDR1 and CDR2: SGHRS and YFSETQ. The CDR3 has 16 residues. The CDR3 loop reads CASSLEAGGLIYEQFF. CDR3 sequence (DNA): TGCGCCAGCAGCTTGGAAGCCGGGGGGCTTATCTATGAGCAGTTCTTC. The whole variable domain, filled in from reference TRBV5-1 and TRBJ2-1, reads KAGVTQTPRYLIKTRGQQVTLSCSPISGHRSVSWYQQTPGQGLQFLFEYFSETQRNKGNFPGRFSGRQFSNSRSEMNVSTLELGDSALYLCASSLEAGGLIYEQFFGPGTRLTVL.

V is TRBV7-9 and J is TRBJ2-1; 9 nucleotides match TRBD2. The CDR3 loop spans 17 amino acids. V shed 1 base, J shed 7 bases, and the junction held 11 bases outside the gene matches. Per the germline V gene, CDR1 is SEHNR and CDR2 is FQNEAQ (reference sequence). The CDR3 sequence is CASSLEAGGLSGNEQFF. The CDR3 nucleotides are TGTGCCAGCAGCTTAGAGGCGGGGGGGCTCTCAGGTAATGAGCAGTTCTTC.

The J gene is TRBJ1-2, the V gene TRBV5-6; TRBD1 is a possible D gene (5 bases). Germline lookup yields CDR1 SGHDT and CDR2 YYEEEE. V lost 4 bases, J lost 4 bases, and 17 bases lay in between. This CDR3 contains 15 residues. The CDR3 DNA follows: TGTGCCAGCAGCGAACCCCCTGAAGGGGTCTATGGCTACACCTTC. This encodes CASSEPPEGVYGYTF. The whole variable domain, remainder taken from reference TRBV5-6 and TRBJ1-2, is DAGVTQSPTHLIKTRGQQVTLRCSPKSGHDTVSWYQQALGQGPQFIFQYYEEEERQRGNFPDRFSGHQFPNYSSELNVNALLLGDSALYLCASSEPPEGVYGYTFGSGTRLTVV.

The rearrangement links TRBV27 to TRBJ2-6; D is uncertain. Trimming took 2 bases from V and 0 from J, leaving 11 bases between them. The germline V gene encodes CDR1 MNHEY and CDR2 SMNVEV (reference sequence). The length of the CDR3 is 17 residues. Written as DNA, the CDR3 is TGTGCCAGCAGTTTAACAGCAGCCAACTCTGGGGCCAACGTCCTGACTTTC. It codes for CASSLTAANSGANVLTF.

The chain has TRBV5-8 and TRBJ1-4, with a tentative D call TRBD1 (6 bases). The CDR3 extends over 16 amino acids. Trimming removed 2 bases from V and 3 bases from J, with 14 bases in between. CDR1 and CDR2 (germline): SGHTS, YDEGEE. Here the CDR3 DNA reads TGTGCCAGCAGCTTCCCGTGGGGGGGCGCTAATGAAAAACTGTTTTTT. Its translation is CASSFPWGGANEKLFF.

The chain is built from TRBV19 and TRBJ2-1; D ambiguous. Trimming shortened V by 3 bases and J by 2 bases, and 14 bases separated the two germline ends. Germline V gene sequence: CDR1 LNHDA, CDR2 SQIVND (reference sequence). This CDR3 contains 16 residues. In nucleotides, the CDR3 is TGTGCCAGTAGTATCTCCTCAAAAGGGACCTACAATGAGCAGTTCTTC. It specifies CASSISSKGTYNEQFF.

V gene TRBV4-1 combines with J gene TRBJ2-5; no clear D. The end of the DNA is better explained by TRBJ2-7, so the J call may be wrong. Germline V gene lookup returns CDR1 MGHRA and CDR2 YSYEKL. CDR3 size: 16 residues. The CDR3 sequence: CASSQDTSTGSYEQYF. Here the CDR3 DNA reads TGCGCCAGCAGCCAAGACACCTCCACTGGATCCTACGAGCAGTACTTC.

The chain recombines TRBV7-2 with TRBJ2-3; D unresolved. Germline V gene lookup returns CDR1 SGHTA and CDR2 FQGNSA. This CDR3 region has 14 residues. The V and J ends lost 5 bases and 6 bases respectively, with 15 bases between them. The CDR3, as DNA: TGTGCCAGCAGCCCCCTCGGACCCGAGGATACGCAGTATTTT. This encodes CASSPLGPEDTQYF.

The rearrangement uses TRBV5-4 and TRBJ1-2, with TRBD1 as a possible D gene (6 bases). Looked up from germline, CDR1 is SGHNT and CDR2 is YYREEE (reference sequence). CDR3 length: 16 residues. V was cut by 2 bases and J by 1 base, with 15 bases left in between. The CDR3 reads CASSFGDTSGNYGYTF. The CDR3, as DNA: TGTGCCAGCAGCTTTGGGGACACTTCGGGTAACTATGGCTACACCTTC. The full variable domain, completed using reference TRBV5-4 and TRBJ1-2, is ETGVTQSPTHLIKTRGQQVTLRCSSQSGHNTVSWYQQALGQGPQFIFQYYREEENGRGNFPPRFSGLQFPNYSSELNVNALELDDSALYLCASSFGDTSGNYGYTFGSGTRLTVV.